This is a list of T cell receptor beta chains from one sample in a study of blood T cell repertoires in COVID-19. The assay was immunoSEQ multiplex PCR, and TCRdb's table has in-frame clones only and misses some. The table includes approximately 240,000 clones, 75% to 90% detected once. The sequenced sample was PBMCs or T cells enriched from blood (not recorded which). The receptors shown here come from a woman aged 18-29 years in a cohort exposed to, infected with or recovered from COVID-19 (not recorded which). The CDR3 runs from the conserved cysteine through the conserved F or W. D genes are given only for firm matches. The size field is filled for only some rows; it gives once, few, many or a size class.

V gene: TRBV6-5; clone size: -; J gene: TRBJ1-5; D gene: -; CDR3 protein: CASIPRGGEGQPQHF; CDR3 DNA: TGTGCCAGCATCCCCCGGGGAGGGGAAGGTCAGCCCCAGCATTTT
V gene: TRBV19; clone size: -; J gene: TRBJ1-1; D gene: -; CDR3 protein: CASSYRNTEAFF; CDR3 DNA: TGTGCCAGTAGTTACAGGAACACTGAAGCTTTCTTT
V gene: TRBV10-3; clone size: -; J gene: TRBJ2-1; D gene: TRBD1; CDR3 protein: CANQQGADNEQFF; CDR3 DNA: TGTGCCAACCAACAGGGGGCGGACAATGAGCAGTTCTTC
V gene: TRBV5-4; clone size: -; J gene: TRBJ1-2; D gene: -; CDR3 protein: CASSLDQGQWGGYTF; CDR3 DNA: TGTGCCAGCAGCTTGGACCAGGGCCAGTGGGGAGGCTACACCTTC
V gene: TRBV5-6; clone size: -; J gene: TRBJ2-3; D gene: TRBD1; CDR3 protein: CASSRDRWKTDTQYF; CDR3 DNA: TGTGCCAGCAGCCGGGACAGGTGGAAGACAGATACGCAGTATTTT
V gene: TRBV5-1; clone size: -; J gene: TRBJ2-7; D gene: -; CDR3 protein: CASSFEGREQYF; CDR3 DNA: TGCGCCAGCAGCTTTGAGGGCCGCGAGCAGTACTTC
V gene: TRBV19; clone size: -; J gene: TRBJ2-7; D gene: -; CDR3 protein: CASSIDRGYEQYF; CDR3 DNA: TGTGCCAGTAGTATAGATCGCGGGTACGAGCAGTACTTC
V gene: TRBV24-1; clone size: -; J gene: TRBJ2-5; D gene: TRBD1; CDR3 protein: CATSPRGQETQYF; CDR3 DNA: TGTGCCACCAGTCCCAGGGGGCAAGAGACCCAGTACTTC
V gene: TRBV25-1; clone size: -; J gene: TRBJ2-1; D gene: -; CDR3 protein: CASSPQGGMVQFF; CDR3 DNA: TGTGCCAGCAGTCCCCAAGGAGGGATGGTTCAGTTCTTC
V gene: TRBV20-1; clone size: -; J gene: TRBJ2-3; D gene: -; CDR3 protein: CSARDLDTQYF; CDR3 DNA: TGCAGTGCTAGAGACCTGGATACGCAGTATTTT
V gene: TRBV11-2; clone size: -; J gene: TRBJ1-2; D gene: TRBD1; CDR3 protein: CASSENRGLSYTF; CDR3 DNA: TGTGCCAGCAGCGAAAACAGGGGGCTGAGCTACACCTTC
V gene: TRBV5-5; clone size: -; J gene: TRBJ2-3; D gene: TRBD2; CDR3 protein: CASSSLAGSGDTQYF; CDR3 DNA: TGTGCCAGCAGCTCTCTAGCGGGGAGCGGAGATACGCAGTATTTT
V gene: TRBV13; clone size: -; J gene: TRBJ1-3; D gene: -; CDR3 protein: CASSPTGPGNTIYF; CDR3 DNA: TGTGCCAGCAGCCCTACAGGGCCGGGAAACACCATATATTTT
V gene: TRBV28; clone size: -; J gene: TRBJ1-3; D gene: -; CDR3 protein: CASSSDNYSGNTIYF; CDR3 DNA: TGTGCCAGCAGTTCGGACAATTACTCTGGAAACACCATATATTTT
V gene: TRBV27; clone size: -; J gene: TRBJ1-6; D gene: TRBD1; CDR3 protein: CASSDRQGAGSPLHF; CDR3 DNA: TGTGCCAGCAGTGACAGACAGGGGGCGGGTTCACCCCTCCACTTT
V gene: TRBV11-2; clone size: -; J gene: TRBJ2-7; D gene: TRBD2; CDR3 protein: CASSSSSGREGPHYGEQYF; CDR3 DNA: TGTGCCAGCAGCTCCTCGTCGGGGCGGGAGGGCCCCCACTATGGCGAGCAGTACTTC
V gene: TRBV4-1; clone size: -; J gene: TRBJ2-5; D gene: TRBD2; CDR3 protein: CASSQAEGGSETQYF; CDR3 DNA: TGCGCCAGCAGCCAAGCGGAAGGCGGGAGTGAGACCCAGTACTTC
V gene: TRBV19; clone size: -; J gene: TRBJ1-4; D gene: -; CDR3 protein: CASKRGEKLFF; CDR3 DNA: TGTGCCAGTAAAAGAGGTGAAAAACTGTTTTTT
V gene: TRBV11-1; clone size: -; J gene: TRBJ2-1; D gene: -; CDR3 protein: CASSPGLGEEGEQFF; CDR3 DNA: TGTGCCAGCAGCCCCGGACTGGGGGAGGAAGGTGAGCAGTTCTTC
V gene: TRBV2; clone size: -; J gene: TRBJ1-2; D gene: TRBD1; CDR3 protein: CASRDRGPEGYTF; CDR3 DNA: TGTGCCAGCAGGGACAGGGGCCCGGAGGGCTACACCTTC
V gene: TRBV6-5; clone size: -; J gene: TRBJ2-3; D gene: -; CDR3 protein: CASSSETDTQYF; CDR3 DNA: TGTGCCAGCAGCTCAGAAACAGATACGCAGTATTTT
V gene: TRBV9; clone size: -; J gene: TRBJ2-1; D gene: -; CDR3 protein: CASSVRQGLYNEQFF; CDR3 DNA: TGTGCCAGCAGCGTTAGGCAGGGACTTTACAATGAGCAGTTCTTC
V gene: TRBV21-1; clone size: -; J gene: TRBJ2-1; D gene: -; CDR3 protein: CASSKGGTGGYNEQFF; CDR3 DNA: TGTGCCAGCAGCAAAGGAGGGACAGGGGGATACAATGAGCAGTTCTTC
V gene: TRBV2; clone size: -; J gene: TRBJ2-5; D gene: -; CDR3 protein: CASSEEQGGTQYF; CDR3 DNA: TGTGCCAGCAGTGAAGAACAGGGCGGGACCCAGTACTTC
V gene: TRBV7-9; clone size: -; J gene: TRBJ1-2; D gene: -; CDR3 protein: CASSVWPGREDYGYTF; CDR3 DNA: TGTGCCAGCAGCGTCTGGCCGGGCAGGGAGGACTATGGCTACACCTTC
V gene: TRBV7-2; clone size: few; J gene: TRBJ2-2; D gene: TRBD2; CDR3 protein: CASSPRTRTVGELFF; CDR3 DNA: TGTGCCAGCAGCCCGCGGACTAGAACTGTCGGGGAGCTGTTTTTT
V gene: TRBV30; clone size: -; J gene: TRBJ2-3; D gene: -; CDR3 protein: CAWSVARATDTQYF; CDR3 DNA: TGTGCCTGGAGTGTGGCCAGGGCCACAGATACGCAGTATTTT
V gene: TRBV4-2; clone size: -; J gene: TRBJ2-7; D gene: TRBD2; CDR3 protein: CASSRWTSGSGGSYEQYF; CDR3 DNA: TGTGCCAGCAGCCGGTGGACTAGCGGGAGTGGAGGCTCCTACGAGCAGTACTTC
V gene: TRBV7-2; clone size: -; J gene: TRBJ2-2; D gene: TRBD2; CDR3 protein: CASSLGLAGGLGTGELFF; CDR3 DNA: TGTGCCAGCAGCTTAGGACTAGCGGGGGGGCTAGGGACCGGGGAGCTGTTTTTT
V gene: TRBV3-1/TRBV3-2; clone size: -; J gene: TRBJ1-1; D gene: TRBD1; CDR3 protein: CASSHGTGQEWVLSEAFF; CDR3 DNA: TGTGCCAGCAGCCATGGCACGGGACAGGAGTGGGTACTCTCTGAAGCTTTCTTT
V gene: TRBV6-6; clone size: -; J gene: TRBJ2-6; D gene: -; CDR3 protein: CASSPGLESGANVLTF; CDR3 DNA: TGTGCCAGCAGCCCCGGTCTCGAGTCTGGGGCCAACGTCCTGACTTTC
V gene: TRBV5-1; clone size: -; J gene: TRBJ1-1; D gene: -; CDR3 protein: CASSLSAGRTEAFF; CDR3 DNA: TGCGCCAGCAGCTTGTCGGCAGGGAGGACTGAAGCTTTCTTT
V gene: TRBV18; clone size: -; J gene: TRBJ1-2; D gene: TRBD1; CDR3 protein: CASSPRTGNYGYTF; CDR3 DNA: TGTGCCAGCTCACCAAGGACAGGGAACTATGGCTACACCTTC